This TCR beta chain was identified in a study of CD8 T cells in Susac syndrome. It was with random hexamers that about 0.45 to 1 ug RNA was reverse transcribed. TCRdb redid the calling of the immunoSEQ multiplex PCR reads with MiXCR, one entry per CDR3 protein. The table records some 96,000 distinct CDR3 sequences, roughly 94% of them present only once. The CDR3 is 15 residues long. Germline CDR1 is SGHRS and CDR2 is YFSETQ. Trimming took off 0 bases at V and 5 bases at J, with 12 bases between the two ends. The V call is TRBV5-1, the J call TRBJ2-1, with D perhaps TRBD2 (5 bases). Input material: CD4+ T cells from PBMCs. This clonotype was obtained from a human donor with Susac syndrome. CDR3 protein: CASSLGLAVHNEQFF. CDR3 bases: TGCGCCAGCAGCTTGGGTCTAGCTGTCCACAATGAGCAGTTCTTC.